Sequencing of this T cell receptor beta chain was carried out in a study of OX40 agonist ivuxolimab in advanced cancers. Study conclusions and caveats: Clonal expansion among partial responders at 0.1-3.0 mg/kg ranked near the lowest.

On this clone itself: Its antigen is unidentified.

Some clones are missing from TCRdb's copy, which holds only in-frame ones; the method was immunoSEQ multiplex PCR. This sample has roughly 75,000 clones; 65% to 85% occur once, and the top ten carry roughly 0.77%. The CDR3 is 13 amino acids. Germline V gives CDR1 SNHLY, CDR2 FYNNEI. Between the trimmed V and J ends, which lost 3 bases and 5 bases, there was a span of 10 bases. V is TRBV2 and J is TRBJ1-2, with D perhaps matching TRBD1 (5 bases). This material consisted of CD4+ or CD8+ T cells sorted from blood, taken in a trial of the OX40 agonist ivuxolimab. The receptor was isolated from an adult with an advanced solid tumor such as melanoma, head and neck, liver or kidney cancer. In nucleotides, the CDR3 is TGTGCCAGCAGTGAGTCAGGGAAGTATGGCTACACCTTC. Protein sequence: CASSESGKYGYTF.